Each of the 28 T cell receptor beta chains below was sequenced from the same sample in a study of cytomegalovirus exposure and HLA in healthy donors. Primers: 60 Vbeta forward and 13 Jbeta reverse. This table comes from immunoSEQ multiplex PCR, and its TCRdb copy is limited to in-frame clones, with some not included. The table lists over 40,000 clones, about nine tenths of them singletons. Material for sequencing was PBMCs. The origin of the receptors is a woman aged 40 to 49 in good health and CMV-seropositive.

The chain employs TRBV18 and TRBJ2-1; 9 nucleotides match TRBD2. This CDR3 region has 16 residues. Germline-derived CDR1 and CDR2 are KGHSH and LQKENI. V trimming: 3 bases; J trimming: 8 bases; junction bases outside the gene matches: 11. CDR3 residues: CASSPGETSGLDEQFF. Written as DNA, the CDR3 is TGTGCCAGCTCACCCGGGGAGACTAGCGGCCTCGATGAGCAGTTCTTC. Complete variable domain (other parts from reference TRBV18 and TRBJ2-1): NAGVMQNPRHLVRRRGQEARLRCSPMKGHSHVYWYRQLPEEGLKFMVYLQKENIIDESGMPKERFSAEFPKEGPSILRIQQVVRGDSAAYFCASSPGETSGLDEQFFGPGTRLTVL.

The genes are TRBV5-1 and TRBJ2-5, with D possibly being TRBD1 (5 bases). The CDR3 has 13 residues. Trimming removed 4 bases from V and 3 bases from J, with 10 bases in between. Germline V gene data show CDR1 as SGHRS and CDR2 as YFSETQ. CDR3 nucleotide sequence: TGCGCCAGCAGCCCTAGGGGAAAAGAGACCCAGTACTTC. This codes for CASSPRGKETQYF.

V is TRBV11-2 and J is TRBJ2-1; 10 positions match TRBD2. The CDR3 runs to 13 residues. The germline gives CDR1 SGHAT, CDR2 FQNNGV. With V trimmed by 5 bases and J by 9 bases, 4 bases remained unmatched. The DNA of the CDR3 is TGTGCCAGCAGCGCCAGCGGGGGGGGTGAGCAGTTCTTC. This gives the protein CASSASGGGEQFF.

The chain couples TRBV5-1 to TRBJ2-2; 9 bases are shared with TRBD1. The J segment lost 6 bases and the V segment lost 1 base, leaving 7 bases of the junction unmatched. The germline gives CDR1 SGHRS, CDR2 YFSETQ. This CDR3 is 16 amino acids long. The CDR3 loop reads CASSLPTGGSAGELFF. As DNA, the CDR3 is TGCGCCAGCAGCTTGCCTACAGGGGGCAGCGCCGGGGAGCTGTTTTTT.

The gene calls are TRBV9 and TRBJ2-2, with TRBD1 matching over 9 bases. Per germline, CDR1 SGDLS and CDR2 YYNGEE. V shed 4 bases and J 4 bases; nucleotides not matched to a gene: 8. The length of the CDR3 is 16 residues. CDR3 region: CASSSWDRESTGELFF. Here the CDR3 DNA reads TGTGCCAGCAGCTCCTGGGACAGGGAAAGCACCGGGGAGCTGTTTTTT.

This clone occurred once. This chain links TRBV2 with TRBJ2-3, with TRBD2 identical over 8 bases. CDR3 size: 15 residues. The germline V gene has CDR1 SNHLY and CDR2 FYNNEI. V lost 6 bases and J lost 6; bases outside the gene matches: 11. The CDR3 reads CASRDLAGRGDTQYF. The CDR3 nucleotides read TGTGCCAGCAGAGACTTAGCGGGAAGGGGGGATACGCAGTATTTT.

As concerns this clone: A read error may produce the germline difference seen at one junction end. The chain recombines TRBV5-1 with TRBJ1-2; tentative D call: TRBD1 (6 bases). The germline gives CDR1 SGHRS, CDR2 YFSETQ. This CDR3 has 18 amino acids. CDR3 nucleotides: TGCGCCAGCAGCGACCCGGACAGAACGATTACTGTTAACCATGGCTACACCTTC. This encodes CASSDPDRTITVNHGYTF.

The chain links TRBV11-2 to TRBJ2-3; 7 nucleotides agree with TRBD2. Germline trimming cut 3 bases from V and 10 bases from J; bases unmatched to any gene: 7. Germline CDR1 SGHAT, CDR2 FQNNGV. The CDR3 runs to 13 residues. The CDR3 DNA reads TGTGCCAGCAGCTTGGCTAGCGGCATTTCGCAGTATTTT. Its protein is CASSLASGISQYF.

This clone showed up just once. The CDR3 DNA is TGCAGTGCTAGAGGACACTTGGGTATTACCTTC. Protein sequence: CSARGHLGITF. The chain combines TRBV20-1 with TRBJ1-2; D not certain. Deletions cut 1 base from V and 14 bases from J, with 14 bases between. CDR3 length equals 11 residues. Germline V gene sequence: CDR1 DFQATT, CDR2 SNEGSKA (reference sequence).

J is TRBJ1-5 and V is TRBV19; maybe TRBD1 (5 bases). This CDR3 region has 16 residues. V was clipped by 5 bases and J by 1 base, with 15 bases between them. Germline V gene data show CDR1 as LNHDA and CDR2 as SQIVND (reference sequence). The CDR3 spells CASSVSGGSSNQPQHF. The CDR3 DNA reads TGTGCCAGTAGTGTCAGTGGGGGGAGCAGCAATCAGCCCCAGCATTTT.

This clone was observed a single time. The CDR3 DNA sequence: TGTGCCAGCAGTTTGGTACTAGCCGCCTATGATGAGCAGTTCTTC. It encodes CASSLVLAAYDEQFF. The V call is TRBV28, the J call TRBJ2-1; the D gene is possibly TRBD2 (6 bases). The V end lost 3 bases, the J end lost 8 bases, and 17 bases lay between the germline ends. Germline lookup yields CDR1 MDHEN and CDR2 SYDVKM. CDR3 length: 15 residues.

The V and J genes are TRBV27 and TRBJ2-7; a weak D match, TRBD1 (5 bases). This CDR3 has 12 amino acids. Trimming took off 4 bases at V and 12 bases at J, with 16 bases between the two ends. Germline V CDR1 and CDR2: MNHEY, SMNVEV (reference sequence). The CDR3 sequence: CASSSLGAARYF. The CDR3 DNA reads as TGTGCCAGCAGTTCCTTAGGGGCGGCCCGGTACTTC.

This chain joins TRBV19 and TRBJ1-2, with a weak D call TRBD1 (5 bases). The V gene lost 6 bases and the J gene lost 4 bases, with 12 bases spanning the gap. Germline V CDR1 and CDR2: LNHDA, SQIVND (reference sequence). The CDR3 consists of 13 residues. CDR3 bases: TGTGCCAGTAGCGCGACAGACCTCTATGGCTACACCTTC. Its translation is CASSATDLYGYTF.

The CDR3 loop reads CASSDPRLGGETQYF. CDR3 DNA: TGTGCCAGCAGTGATCCAAGGCTCGGCGGAGAGACCCAGTACTTC. The genes are TRBV6-1 and TRBJ2-5; unclear D gene. V was shortened by 3 bases and J by 4 bases, with 15 bases between the two germline ends. Germline CDR1 reads MNHNS; CDR2 reads SASEGT. The CDR3 covers 15 residues.

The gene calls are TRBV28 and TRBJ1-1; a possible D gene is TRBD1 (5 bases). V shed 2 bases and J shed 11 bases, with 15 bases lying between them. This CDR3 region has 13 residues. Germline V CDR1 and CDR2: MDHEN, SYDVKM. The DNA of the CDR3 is TGTGCCAGCAGTTTAATTGGAGGGGTAGGGGCTTTCTTT. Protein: CASSLIGGVGAFF.

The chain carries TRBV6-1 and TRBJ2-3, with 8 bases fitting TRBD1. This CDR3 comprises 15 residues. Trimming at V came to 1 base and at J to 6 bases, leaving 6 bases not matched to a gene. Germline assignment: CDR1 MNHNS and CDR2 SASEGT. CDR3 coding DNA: TGTGCCAGCAGTGAAGGCGGGACAGGTGGGGATACGCAGTATTTT. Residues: CASSEGGTGGDTQYF.

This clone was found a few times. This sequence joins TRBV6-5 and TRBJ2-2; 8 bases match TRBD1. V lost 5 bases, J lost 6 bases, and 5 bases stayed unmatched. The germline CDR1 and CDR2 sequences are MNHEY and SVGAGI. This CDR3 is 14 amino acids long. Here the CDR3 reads CASSETGVSGELFF. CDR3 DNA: TGTGCCAGCAGTGAGACAGGGGTGTCCGGGGAGCTGTTTTTT.

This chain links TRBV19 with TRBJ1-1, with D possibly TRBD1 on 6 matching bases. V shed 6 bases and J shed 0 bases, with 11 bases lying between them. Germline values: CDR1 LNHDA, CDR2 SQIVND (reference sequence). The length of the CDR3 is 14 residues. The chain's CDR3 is CASSLGHLNTEAFF. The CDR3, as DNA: TGTGCCAGTAGCTTGGGACACCTGAACACTGAAGCTTTCTTT.

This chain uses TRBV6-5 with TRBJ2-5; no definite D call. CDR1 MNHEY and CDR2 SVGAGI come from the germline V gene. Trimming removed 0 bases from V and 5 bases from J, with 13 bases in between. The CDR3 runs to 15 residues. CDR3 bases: TGTGCCAGCAGTTACTCGAATCCCAGCGCGGAGACCCAGTACTTC. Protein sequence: CASSYSNPSAETQYF.

CDR3 sequence reads: CASSTMNGGQLNTEAFF. The CDR3 DNA reads as TGTGCCAGCAGCACAATGAACGGCGGACAGTTGAACACTGAAGCTTTCTTT. The chain combines TRBV21-1 with TRBJ1-1; the tabulated D call, TRBD1, remains unverified against the DNA. TRBV21-1 is flagged as a pseudogene. The CDR3 contains 17 residues.

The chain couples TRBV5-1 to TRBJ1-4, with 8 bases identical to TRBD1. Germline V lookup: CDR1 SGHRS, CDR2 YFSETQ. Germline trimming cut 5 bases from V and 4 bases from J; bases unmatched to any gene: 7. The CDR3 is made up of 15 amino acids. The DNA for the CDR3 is TGCGCCAGCAGGGACGGACAGGGATTTAATGAAAAACTGTTTTTT. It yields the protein CASRDGQGFNEKLFF.

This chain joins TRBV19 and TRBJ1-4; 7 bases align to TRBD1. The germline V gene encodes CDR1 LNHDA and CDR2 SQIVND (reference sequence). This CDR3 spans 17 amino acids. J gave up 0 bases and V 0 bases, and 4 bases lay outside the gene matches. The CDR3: CASSIEGQAATNEKLFF. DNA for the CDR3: TGTGCCAGTAGTATAGAAGGACAGGCTGCAACTAATGAAAAACTGTTTTTT.

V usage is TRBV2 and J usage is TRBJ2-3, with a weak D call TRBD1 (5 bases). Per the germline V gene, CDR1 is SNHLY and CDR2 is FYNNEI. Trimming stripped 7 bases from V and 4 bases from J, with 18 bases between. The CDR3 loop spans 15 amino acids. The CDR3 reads CASNGRDIGSDTQYF. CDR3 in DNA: TGTGCCAGCAACGGCAGGGATATAGGTTCAGATACGCAGTATTTT.

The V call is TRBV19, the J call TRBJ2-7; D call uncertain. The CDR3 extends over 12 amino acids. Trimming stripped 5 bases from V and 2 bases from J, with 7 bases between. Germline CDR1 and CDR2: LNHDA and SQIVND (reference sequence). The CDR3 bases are TGTGCCAGTAGTGCCTCTACCTACGAGCAGTACTTC. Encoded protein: CASSASTYEQYF.

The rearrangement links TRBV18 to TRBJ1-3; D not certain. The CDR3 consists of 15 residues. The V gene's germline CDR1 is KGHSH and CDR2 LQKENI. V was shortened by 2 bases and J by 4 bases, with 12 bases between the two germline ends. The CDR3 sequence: CASSPIVTPGNTIYF. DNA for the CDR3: TGTGCCAGCTCACCAATCGTGACACCAGGAAACACCATATATTTT.

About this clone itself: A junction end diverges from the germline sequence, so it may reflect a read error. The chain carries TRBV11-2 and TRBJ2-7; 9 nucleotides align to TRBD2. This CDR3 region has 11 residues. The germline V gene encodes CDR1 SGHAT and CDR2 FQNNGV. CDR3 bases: TGTGCCAGCAGCTTAGGGGTAGCGGGGGAATTC. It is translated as CASSLGVAGEF.

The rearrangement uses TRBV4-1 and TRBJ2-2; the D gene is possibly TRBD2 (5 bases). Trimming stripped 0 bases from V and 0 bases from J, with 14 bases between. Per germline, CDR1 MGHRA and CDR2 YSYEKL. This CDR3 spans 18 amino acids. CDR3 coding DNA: TGCGCCAGCAGCCAAGAGGTCGGAGGAGCCGCGAACACCGGGGAGCTGTTTTTT. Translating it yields CASSQEVGGAANTGELFF.

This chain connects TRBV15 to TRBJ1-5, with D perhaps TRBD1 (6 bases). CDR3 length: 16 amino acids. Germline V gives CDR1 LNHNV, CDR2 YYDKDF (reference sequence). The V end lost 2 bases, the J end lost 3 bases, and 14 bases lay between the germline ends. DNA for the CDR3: TGTGCCACCAGCAGAACTCCGACAGGTTCCAATCAGCCCCAGCATTTT. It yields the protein CATSRTPTGSNQPQHF.